This T cell receptor (beta chain) derives from a study of OX40 agonist ivuxolimab in advanced cancers. As for the study in general: An anti-OX40 (CD134) antibody with agonistic activity, ivuxolimab, was administered to patients. Patient treatment consisted of intravenous ivuxolimab administration every 2 weeks at 0.01 to 10 mg/kg. Whole-study results and caveats: There were, on average, more expanded clones in CD8+ T cells than in CD4+.

The CDR3 has 13 residues. The V gene lost 6 bases and the J gene lost 1 base, with 9 bases spanning the gap. CDR1 and CDR2 from the germline V gene are SGHTA and FQGNSA. Assay used: immunoSEQ multiplex PCR; TCRdb lists only in-frame clones, some missing. The sample consists of about 20,000 clones, about four fifths of them appearing once. As regards this clone: What it binds is not known.

The sequencing used CD4+ or CD8+ T cells sorted from blood, collected in a trial of the OX40 agonist ivuxolimab. The TCR comes from an adult with an advanced solid tumor such as melanoma, head and neck, liver or kidney cancer. The rearrangement links TRBV7-2 to TRBJ1-1; D remains ambiguous. CDR3: CASRGLRNTEAFF. CDR3 bases: TGTGCCAGCAGAGGACTGAGGAACACTGAAGCTTTCTTT.